This T cell receptor beta chain derives from a study of beta chain features in type 1 diabetes. The wider study: Healthy donors and patients had similar age, gender and cell yields. General study results and limits: Type 1 diabetes patients showed a moderate but significant shortening of TCRB CDR3s in all four CD4+ subsets. PCR might preferentially amplify shorter templates, equally in patients and controls.

Each of the CD4+ naive, central memory, regulatory and stem cell-like memory populations was sorted via CD45RO/CCR7/CD25/CD127/CD95/CD27. Sorted populations all had greater than 98% purity. The isolated RNA, all of it, was reverse transcribed, so expressed TCRB transcripts were what got sequenced. Profiled with immunoSEQ multiplex PCR; TCRdb holds only in-frame clones, not every one. The table has hundreds of thousands of clones, roughly an eighth seen once. For this clone: Its antigen is still unknown.

Trimming removed 4 bases from V and 2 bases from J, with 8 bases in between. The CDR3 loop spans 13 amino acids. Germline V lookup: CDR1 KGHSH, CDR2 LQKENI. Sequenced sample: naive CD4+ T cells from blood. The receptor comes from a man aged 30 to 39 with type 1 diabetes. V and J are TRBV18 and TRBJ1-1; D is unresolved. The CDR3 reads CASSLGANTEAFF. The CDR3 bases are TGTGCCAGCTCACTTGGAGCTAACACTGAAGCTTTCTTT.